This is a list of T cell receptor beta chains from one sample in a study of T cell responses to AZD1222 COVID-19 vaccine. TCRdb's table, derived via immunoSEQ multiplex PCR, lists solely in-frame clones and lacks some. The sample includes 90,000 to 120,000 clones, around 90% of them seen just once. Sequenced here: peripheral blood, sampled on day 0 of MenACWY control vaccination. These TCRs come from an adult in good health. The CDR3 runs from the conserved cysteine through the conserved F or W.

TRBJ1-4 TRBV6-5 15 CASSYSAGGNEKLFF
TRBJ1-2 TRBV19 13 CASSMPGNYGYTF
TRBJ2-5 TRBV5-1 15 CASSYAQGAGETQYF
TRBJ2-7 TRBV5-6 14 CASSLEVKTYEQYF
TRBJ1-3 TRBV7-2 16 CASSLVGQSSGNTIYF
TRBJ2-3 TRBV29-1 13 CSVDPAYTDTQYF
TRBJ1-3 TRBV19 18 CASNSPPGSRGEGNTIYF
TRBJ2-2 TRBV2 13 CASSPANTGELFF
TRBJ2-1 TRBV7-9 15 CASSSLAGPGNEQFF
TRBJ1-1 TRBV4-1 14 CASSQPKRNTEAFF
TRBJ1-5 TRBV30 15 CAWSVGLVSNQPQHF
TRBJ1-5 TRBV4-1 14 CASSQDMGNQPQHF
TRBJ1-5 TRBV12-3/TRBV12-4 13 CASSLDGYQPQHF
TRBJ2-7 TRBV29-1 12 CSVDSGSYEQYF
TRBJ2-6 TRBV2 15 CASSEEGTGANVLTF
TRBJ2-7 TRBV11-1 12 CASSSNRDEQYF
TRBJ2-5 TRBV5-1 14 CASSPSSTQETQYF
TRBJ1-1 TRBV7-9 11 CASSLVTEAFF
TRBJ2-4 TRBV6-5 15 CASSSPGGAKNIQYF
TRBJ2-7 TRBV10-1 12 CASSESGHEQYF
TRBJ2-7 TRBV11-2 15 CASSPFEGSTYEQYF
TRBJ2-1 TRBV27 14 CASSPQGWQHEQFF
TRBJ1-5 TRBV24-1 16 CATSSKPRQGDQPQHF
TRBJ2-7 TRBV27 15 CASSPSGTGDYEQYF
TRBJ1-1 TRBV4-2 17 CASSQDPLGQGITEAFF
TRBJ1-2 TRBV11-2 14 CASSLALTNYGYTF
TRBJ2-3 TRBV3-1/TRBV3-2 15 CASSPDRVRTDTQYF
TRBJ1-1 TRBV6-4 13 CASGQDMNTEAFF
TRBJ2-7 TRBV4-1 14 CASSQRRGTYEQYF
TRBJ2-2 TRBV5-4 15 CASSLGTPGSGELFF
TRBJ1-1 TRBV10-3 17 CAISESEMPGQGTEAFF
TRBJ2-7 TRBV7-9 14 CASSLGSELGEQYF
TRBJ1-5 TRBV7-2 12 CASSEQNQPQHF
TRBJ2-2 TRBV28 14 CASSTRQNLGELFF
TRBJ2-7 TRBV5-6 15 CASSLDGTANYEQYF
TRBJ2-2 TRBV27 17 CASSLKGPLRNTGELFF
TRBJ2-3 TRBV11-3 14 CASPIAGSTDTQYF
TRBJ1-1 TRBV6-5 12 CASSYIGSRAFF
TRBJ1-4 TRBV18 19 CASSPYRQGSPLGNEKLFF
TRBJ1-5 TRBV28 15 CASSLRGAGIQPQHF
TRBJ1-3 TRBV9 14 CASSVEDSGNTIYF
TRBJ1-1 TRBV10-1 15 CASSDRVQGDTEAFF
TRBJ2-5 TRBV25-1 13 CASSRDSQETQYF
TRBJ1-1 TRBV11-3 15 CASSLGQGLGTEAFF
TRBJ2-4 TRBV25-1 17 CASSEWVQGLAKNIQYF
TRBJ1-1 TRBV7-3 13 CASSSDSGTEAFF
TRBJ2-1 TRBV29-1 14 CSVEVGGGPNEQFF
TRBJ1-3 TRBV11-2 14 CASSGRVSGNTIYF